This T cell receptor (beta chain) came from a study of T cells after yellow fever vaccination. Findings of the study overall: Although most clonotypes did not, a small share appeared in both CD4 and CD8 compartments.

TCRdb re-called the 5' RACE reads through MiXCR, storing one row per CDR3 protein. The sample records 350,000 or so distinct CDR3 sequences, roughly 7.5% being singletons. The CDR3 has 19 amino acids. V dropped 4 bases and J dropped 2 bases, with 26 bases sitting between them. Germline V CDR1 and CDR2: MGHRA, YSYEKL. In the case of this clonotype: Its specificity is not known.

Here the sequenced sample was PBMCs, taken roughly seven weeks after the first yellow fever vaccination. The receptor's source is a man aged 18 to 29 who received the YFV17D yellow fever vaccine. The V and J genes are TRBV4-1 and TRBJ1-2, with D unresolved. CDR3 sequence (DNA): TGCGCCAGCAGCCCCTTGATTTCCGGCGCAGACGAAGACAACTATGGCTACACCTTC. Its translation: CASSPLISGADEDNYGYTF.